This TCR beta chain emerged from a study of blood T cell repertoires in COVID-19. Grouping used clinical history reported by participants in a survey and questionnaire. Comment on this clone: Distinct nucleotide sequences in the sample also encode this CDR3.

Produced via immunoSEQ multiplex PCR; TCRdb's table is partial and in-frame only. Altogether about 320,000 clones are present, approximately 88% being singletons, with the ten largest covering around 5%. The V gene's germline CDR1 is GTSNPN and CDR2 SVGIG (reference sequence). This CDR3 comprises 13 residues. V lost 1 base, J lost 8 bases, and 12 bases lay in between. The chain links TRBV30 to TRBJ1-5, with D possibly being TRBD1 (5 bases). The sequence was collected from a man between 25 and 39 years old who had recovered from COVID-19. Sequenced: PBMCs or T cells enriched from blood (not recorded which). The CDR3, as DNA: TGTGCCTGGAGTGGGCAGGGCTGGGAGCCCCAGCATTTT. Translating it yields CAWSGQGWEPQHF.